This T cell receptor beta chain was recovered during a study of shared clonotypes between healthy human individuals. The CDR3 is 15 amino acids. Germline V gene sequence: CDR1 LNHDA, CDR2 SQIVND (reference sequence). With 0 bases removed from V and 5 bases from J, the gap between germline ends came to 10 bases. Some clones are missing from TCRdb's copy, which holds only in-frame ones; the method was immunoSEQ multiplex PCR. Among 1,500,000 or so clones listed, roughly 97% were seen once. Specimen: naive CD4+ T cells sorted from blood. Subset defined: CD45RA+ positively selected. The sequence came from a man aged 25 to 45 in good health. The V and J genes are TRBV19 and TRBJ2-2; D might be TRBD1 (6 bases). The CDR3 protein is CASSIDLTGTGELFF. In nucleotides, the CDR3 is TGTGCCAGTAGTATAGACTTGACAGGAACCGGGGAGCTGTTTTTT.